These 32 T cell receptor beta chains were all obtained from the same sample, sequenced in a study of human T cells and chemical hapten exposure. TCRdb recomputed calls from the RACE reads with MiXCR, one row per CDR3 protein. The table includes 300,000 to 350,000 distinct CDR3 sequences, roughly 6.9% detected once. Sample time point: patch test 1, 2 weeks after DPC sensitization. Treatment denoted: therapeutic diphenylcyclopropenone sensitization with weekly scalp DPC. The specimen comprised whole blood, sampled in connection with sensitization to the hapten diphenylcyclopropenone (DPC). The receptors originated from a woman aged 18-29 years with alopecia areata. Some clones in this sample may be carry-over from other donors' samples.

The V gene is TRBV20-1, the J gene TRBJ2-1, with TRBD2 matching over 16 bases. Germline V CDR1 and CDR2: DFQATT, SNEGSKA (reference sequence). This CDR3 spans 18 amino acids. CDR3 in amino acids: CSEPLGTSGGAVGNEQFF. The CDR3 region has the DNA TGCAGCGAACCCCTAGGGACTAGCGGGGGGGCTGTAGGCAATGAGCAGTTCTTC.

This clonotype appeared many times. The chain carries TRBV7-2 and TRBJ1-2; D is uncertain. Trimming shortened V by 5 bases and J by 2 bases, and 6 bases separated the two germline ends. CDR1 is SGHTA and CDR2 is FQGNSA in the germline V gene. This CDR3 spans 12 amino acids. DNA of the CDR3: TGTGCCAGCAGCAGGGAGAACTATGGCTACACCTTC. Amino acid sequence: CASSRENYGYTF.

J is TRBJ1-1 and V is TRBV7-9; D is uncertain. The CDR3 is made up of 15 amino acids. Trimming took 3 bases from V and 6 from J, leaving 17 bases between them. Germline-derived CDR1 and CDR2 are SEHNR and FQNEAQ (reference sequence). The DNA of the CDR3 is TGTGCCAGCAGCTTTGACCTTAATGGACTGCCTGAAGCTTTCTTT. It is translated as CASSFDLNGLPEAFF. The variable domain in full, with the rest retrieved from reference TRBV7-9 and TRBJ1-1, is DTGVSQNPRHKITKRGQNVTFRCDPISEHNRLYWYRQTLGQGPEFLTYFQNEAQLEKSRLLSDRFSAERPKGSFSTLEIQRTEQGDSAMYLCASSFDLNGLPEAFFGQGTRLTVV.

The chain joins TRBV12-5 to TRBJ1-1; no reliable D call. The germline V gene encodes CDR1 LGHNT and CDR2 FRNRAP. The V end was cut by 3 bases, the J end by 5 bases, with 10 bases between. The CDR3 spans 13 residues. The CDR3: CASGFLETTEAFF. CDR3 bases: TGTGCTAGTGGTTTTCTTGAAACAACTGAAGCTTTCTTT. Full variable domain (rest looked up from reference TRBV12-5 and TRBJ1-1): DARVTQTPRHKVTEMGQEVTMRCQPILGHNTVFWYRQTMMQGLELLAYFRNRAPLDDSGMPKDRFSAEMPDATLATLKIQPSEPRDSAVYFCASGFLETTEAFFGQGTRLTVV.

This clonotype was seen ten or more times. The chain combines TRBV4-2 with TRBJ2-3; no firm D call. V was clipped by 0 bases and J by 2 bases, with 9 bases between them. This CDR3 region has 15 residues. Per germline, CDR1 LGHNA and CDR2 YNFKEQ. This CDR3 is CASSQDLRITDTQYF. For the CDR3, the DNA is TGTGCCAGCAGCCAAGATCTTCGAATCACAGATACGCAGTATTTT.

The rearrangement links TRBV7-2 to TRBJ2-5; maybe TRBD1 (8 bases). CDR1 is SGHTA, CDR2 FQGNSA, per germline. The V and J ends lost 4 bases and 1 base respectively, with 13 bases between them. The CDR3 spans 15 residues. Here the CDR3 reads CASSSHRGGQETQYF. Here the CDR3 DNA reads TGTGCCAGCAGCTCCCACAGGGGGGGCCAAGAGACCCAGTACTTC.

This clonotype was counted only a few times. This chain connects TRBV20-1 to TRBJ1-2; 9 nucleotides line up with TRBD1. Trimming cost V 1 base and J 5 bases; bases outside gene matches: 14. CDR3 length: 17 residues. CDR1 and CDR2 from the germline V gene are DFQATT and SNEGSKA (reference sequence). For the CDR3, the DNA is TGCAGTGCTAGAGTGTGGGGGACAGGGCTCGGTGGGTATGGCTACACCTTC. Encoded protein: CSARVWGTGLGGYGYTF.

This clonotype was seen repeatedly, ten times or more. The chain combines TRBV9 with TRBJ2-5; 15 bases fit TRBD2. V lost 3 bases to trimming and J lost 3 bases; unmatched junction nucleotides: 6. From germline, CDR1 is SGDLS and CDR2 YYNGEE. CDR3 length: 17 amino acids. The CDR3 DNA reads TGTGCCAGCAGCGGCGGGACTAGCGGGGGGATCAAAGAGACCCAGTACTTC. Its protein product is CASSGGTSGGIKETQYF.

The sample holds many counts of this clonotype. The chain has TRBV5-4 and TRBJ2-7, with D tentatively TRBD2 (7 bases). Trimming took off 10 bases at V and 4 bases at J, with 15 bases between the two ends. This CDR3 spans 12 amino acids. CDR1 and CDR2 from the germline V gene are SGHNT and YYREEE (reference sequence). CDR3 region: CAYGGGPYEQYF. The CDR3 DNA follows: TGTGCCTACGGCGGGGGCCCATACGAGCAGTACTTC.

The chain has TRBV7-6 and TRBJ2-2; D perhaps matches TRBD1 (5 bases). Germline V CDR1 and CDR2: SGHVS, FNYEAQ. Trimming removed 2 bases at V and 0 bases at J, with 13 bases between. This CDR3 has 17 residues. The CDR3 sequence: CASSLTYGAANTGELFF. CDR3 coding DNA: TGTGCCAGCAGCTTAACTTATGGGGCAGCGAACACCGGGGAGCTGTTTTTT.

Only a few counts were recorded for this clonotype. The chain links TRBV7-2 to TRBJ1-1, with D uncertain. V dropped 5 bases and J dropped 11 bases, with 12 bases sitting between them. Germline CDR1 SGHTA, CDR2 FQGNSA. This CDR3 has 11 residues. CDR3 protein: CASSGQTRAFF. CDR3 nucleotide sequence: TGTGCCAGCAGCGGGCAAACTAGGGCTTTCTTT.

In this sample, this clonotype turned up many times. The chain employs TRBV24-1 and TRBJ1-6; D gene unclear. CDR3 length equals 14 residues. Germline values: CDR1 KGHDR, CDR2 SFDVKD. V was cut by 4 bases and J by 8 bases, with 11 bases left in between. The CDR3 is CATSERDADSPLHF. The CDR3 DNA sequence: TGTGCCACCAGTGAGCGTGACGCGGATTCACCCCTCCACTTT.

This clonotype came up a few times. The J gene is TRBJ2-5, the V gene TRBV10-3; possibly TRBD1 for D (5 bases). V lost 3 bases, J lost 5 bases, and 7 bases lay in between. The CDR3 is 12 residues long. From germline, CDR1 is ENHRY and CDR2 SYGVKD. The CDR3: CAISEGAETQYF. CDR3 in DNA: TGTGCCATCAGTGAAGGGGCTGAGACCCAGTACTTC.

This clonotype has more than one count but fewer than ten. This sequence joins TRBV6-1 and TRBJ1-5; the match to TRBD1 covers 7 bases. The CDR3 consists of 19 residues. Germline trimming cut 2 bases from V and 0 bases from J; bases unmatched to any gene: 13. Germline assignment: CDR1 MNHNS and CDR2 SASEGT. DNA for the CDR3: TGTGCCAGCAGTGAAAACAAGCATGGGACAGATTATAGCAATCAGCCCCAGCATTTT. It specifies CASSENKHGTDYSNQPQHF.

This clonotype was observed many times. The genes are TRBV6-2 or TRBV6-3 and TRBJ2-1; 13 bases align to TRBD2. CDR3 length equals 16 residues. Trimming took 6 bases from V and 6 from J; bases not matched to a gene: 8. Per germline, CDR1 MNHEY and CDR2 SVGEGT. CDR3 loop: CASSQPGLAGFNEQFF. The CDR3 coding sequence is TGTGCCAGCAGCCAACCGGGACTAGCGGGATTCAATGAGCAGTTCTTC.

This clonotype appeared a few times. This chain connects TRBV15 to TRBJ1-4, with D unresolved. The CDR3 has 15 amino acids. The V gene lost 4 bases and the J gene lost 0 bases, with 9 bases spanning the gap. CDR1 and CDR2 from the germline V gene are LNHNV and YYDKDF (reference sequence). CDR3 loop: CATSKDSATNEKLFF. In nucleotides, the CDR3 is TGTGCCACCAGCAAGGACTCAGCAACTAATGAAAAACTGTTTTTT. Full variable domain (missing parts from reference TRBV15 and TRBJ1-4): DAMVIQNPRYQVTQFGKPVTLSCSQTLNHNVMYWYQQKSSQAPKLLFHYYDKDFNNEADTPDNFQSRRPNTSFCFLDIRSPGLGDTAMYLCATSKDSATNEKLFFGSGTQLSVL.

This clonotype has more than one count but fewer than ten. The V gene is TRBV28, the J gene TRBJ2-7; D gene uncertain. Germline V gives CDR1 MDHEN, CDR2 SYDVKM. The V gene lost 9 bases and the J gene lost 3 bases, with 12 bases spanning the gap. This CDR3 is built from 12 residues. This CDR3 is CASTSEFYEQYF. CDR3 DNA: TGTGCCAGTACCAGCGAATTCTACGAGCAGTACTTC.

This clonotype turned up a few times. The J gene is TRBJ2-5, the V gene TRBV7-2, with D tentatively TRBD2 (5 bases). The CDR3 has 16 amino acids. From germline, CDR1 is SGHTA and CDR2 FQGNSA. V lost 5 bases and J 5 bases, leaving 21 bases between the germline ends. CDR3 sequence (DNA): TGTGCCAGCAGCCCCTGGGGAGCGCTCGGGCGGGAGACCCAGTACTTC. Its protein is CASSPWGALGRETQYF.

The chain is built from TRBV7-2 and TRBJ2-3; no definite D call. The CDR3 is 14 amino acids. V dropped 6 bases and J dropped 0 bases, with 10 bases sitting between them. In germline, CDR1 is SGHTA, CDR2 FQGNSA. CDR3 nucleotides: TGTGCCAGCAGGATGGACCAAAGCACAGATACGCAGTATTTT. Translated: CASRMDQSTDTQYF.

Many counts were recorded for this clonotype. The CDR3 DNA sequence: TGTGCCAGCAGCCAAGATACTAGCACAGATACGCAGTATTTT. It encodes CASSQDTSTDTQYF. The rearrangement joins TRBV3-1 to TRBJ2-3; no firm D call. CDR1 is LGHDT and CDR2 is YNNKEL in the germline V gene (reference sequence). The CDR3 loop spans 14 amino acids. V was trimmed by 0 bases and J by 0 bases, leaving 4 bases between them.

This clonotype was seen a few times. The genes are TRBV4-1 and TRBJ2-3; possibly TRBD1 or TRBD2 for D (5 bases each). The V gene's germline CDR1 is MGHRA and CDR2 YSYEKL. With 4 bases removed from V and 3 bases from J, the gap between germline ends came to 17 bases. CDR3 length equals 16 residues. This chain's CDR3 is CASSPQQVLGTDTQYF. The CDR3 DNA reads as TGCGCCAGCAGCCCACAACAGGTACTAGGAACAGATACGCAGTATTTT.

CDR3 nucleotide sequence: TGCAGTGCTAGAGATCCGGGACAGGGTCGGGAGCAGTACTTC. Translated, it gives CSARDPGQGREQYF. The genes are TRBV20-1 and TRBJ2-7; 9 bases align to TRBD1. The junction had 7 bases not matched to a gene; V was cut back by 0 bases and J by 7 bases. The length of the CDR3 is 14 residues. CDR1 DFQATT and CDR2 SNEGSKA come from the germline V gene (reference sequence).

This clonotype was picked up many times. This sequence joins TRBV12-3 or TRBV12-4 and TRBJ2-5; 9 positions match TRBD1. V shed 6 bases, J shed 5 bases, and the junction held 7 bases outside the gene matches. The CDR3 length is 14 residues. Here the CDR3 reads CASRAGTGFETQYF. The CDR3 DNA follows: TGTGCCAGCAGGGCCGGGACAGGGTTCGAGACCCAGTACTTC.

This clonotype has only a few counts. The chain employs TRBV24-1 and TRBJ2-1, with 11 bases aligning to TRBD2. CDR1 is KGHDR, CDR2 SFDVKD, per germline. This CDR3 spans 16 amino acids. With 5 bases clipped from V and 1 base from J, the junction kept 3 bases outside the gene matches. The CDR3 region has the DNA TGTGCCACCAGTGTGGGGACTAGCGGATCCTACAATGAGCAGTTCTTC. It codes for CATSVGTSGSYNEQFF.

This clonotype was seen repeatedly, ten times or more. The chain combines TRBV6-5 with TRBJ2-7; possibly TRBD1 for D (6 bases). Germline CDR1 reads MNHEY; CDR2 reads SVGAGI. Trimming cost V 6 bases and J 2 bases, with 14 bases left between them. The CDR3 sequence is 14 residues long. The CDR3 reads CASRTIQGAYEQYF. CDR3 sequence (DNA): TGTGCCAGCAGGACGATACAGGGTGCCTACGAGCAGTACTTC.

The chain recombines TRBV9 with TRBJ2-1; D may be TRBD2 (6 bases). This CDR3 contains 16 residues. CDR1 is SGDLS, CDR2 YYNGEE, per germline. Trimming pared 0 bases from V and 5 bases from J, leaving 15 bases between. The CDR3 loop is CASSVVGGVGHNEQFF. The DNA of the CDR3 is TGTGCCAGCAGCGTAGTCGGCGGGGTCGGCCACAATGAGCAGTTCTTC.

This clonotype was observed a few times. This chain joins TRBV27 and TRBJ2-7, with D perhaps given as TRBD1 or TRBD2 (6 bases each). V was pared by 1 base and J by 3 bases, with 13 bases between. The CDR3 loop spans 15 amino acids. Germline loops: CDR1 MNHEY, CDR2 SMNVEV (reference sequence). The CDR3 loop reads CASSLWGARGYEQYF. As DNA, the CDR3 is TGTGCCAGCAGTTTATGGGGGGCGCGGGGCTACGAGCAGTACTTC.

This clonotype was counted between two and nine times. The rearrangement links TRBV18 to TRBJ1-3, with D possibly TRBD1 on 6 matching bases. Germline assignment: CDR1 KGHSH and CDR2 LQKENI. The CDR3 contains 16 residues. V was pared by 3 bases and J by 3 bases, with 15 bases between. The chain's CDR3 is CASSPQQGIDGNTIYF. The DNA of the CDR3 is TGTGCCAGCTCACCTCAACAGGGAATTGATGGAAACACCATATATTTT.

The chain links TRBV6-5 to TRBJ1-4, with D perhaps matching TRBD1 (6 bases). CDR3 length: 15 residues. Germline CDR1 MNHEY, CDR2 SVGAGI. V lost 5 bases to trimming and J lost 3 bases, with 13 bases between them. Here the CDR3 DNA reads TGTGCCAGCAGTCGGACAGATCCATCTAATGAAAAACTGTTTTTT. The encoded protein is CASSRTDPSNEKLFF.

This clonotype has only a few counts. This rearrangement joins TRBV6-1 to TRBJ2-5, with 7 bases identical to TRBD1. CDR1 and CDR2 from the germline V gene are MNHNS and SASEGT. Trimming removed 4 bases from V and 2 bases from J; junction bases left unmatched: 10. This CDR3 comprises 16 residues. CDR3 residues: CASSGLRDSWQETQYF. CDR3 nucleotide sequence: TGTGCCAGCAGTGGCCTCCGGGACAGCTGGCAAGAGACCCAGTACTTC.

This clonotype was picked up a small number of times. The chain combines TRBV5-1 with TRBJ2-6; 9 bases match TRBD1. Germline V gene data show CDR1 as SGHRS and CDR2 as YFSETQ. The CDR3 sequence is 16 residues long. V was pared by 5 bases and J by 0 bases, with 3 bases of the junction left unmatched. CDR3 DNA sequence: TGCGCCAGCAGAGTGGACAGGGGCTCTGGGGCCAACGTCCTGACTTTC. Translated, it gives CASRVDRGSGANVLTF.

This clonotype was observed a few times. The chain joins TRBV7-2 to TRBJ1-2; D call uncertain. The V end lost 5 bases, the J end lost 2 bases, and 6 bases lay between the germline ends. This CDR3 has 12 amino acids. Germline V lookup: CDR1 SGHTA, CDR2 FQGNSA. The CDR3 here is CASSDINYGYTF. The DNA for the CDR3 is TGTGCCAGCAGCGACATCAACTATGGCTACACCTTC.